This T cell receptor beta chain comes out of a study of shared clonotypes between healthy human individuals. Measured with immunoSEQ multiplex PCR; TCRdb has only the in-frame clones, and not every one. The sample lists 800,000 to 1,200,000 clones, 70% to 80% occurring once. CDR1 and CDR2 from the germline V gene are LGHNA and YNFKEQ. This CDR3 has 15 residues. With V trimmed by 1 base and J by 3 bases, 1 base remained unmatched. The sample comprised memory CD4+ T cells from PBMCs. This sample's subset: CD45RA-negative fraction. The origin of this receptor is a man aged 18 to 30 in good health. Some clones in this sample may be carry-over from other donors' samples. The rearrangement links TRBV4-2 to TRBJ2-1; 9 bases line up with TRBD2. CDR3 nucleotide sequence: TGTGCCAGCAGCCAAGGCGGGGGGGTCTACAATGAGCAGTTCTTC. Translating gives CASSQGGGVYNEQFF.